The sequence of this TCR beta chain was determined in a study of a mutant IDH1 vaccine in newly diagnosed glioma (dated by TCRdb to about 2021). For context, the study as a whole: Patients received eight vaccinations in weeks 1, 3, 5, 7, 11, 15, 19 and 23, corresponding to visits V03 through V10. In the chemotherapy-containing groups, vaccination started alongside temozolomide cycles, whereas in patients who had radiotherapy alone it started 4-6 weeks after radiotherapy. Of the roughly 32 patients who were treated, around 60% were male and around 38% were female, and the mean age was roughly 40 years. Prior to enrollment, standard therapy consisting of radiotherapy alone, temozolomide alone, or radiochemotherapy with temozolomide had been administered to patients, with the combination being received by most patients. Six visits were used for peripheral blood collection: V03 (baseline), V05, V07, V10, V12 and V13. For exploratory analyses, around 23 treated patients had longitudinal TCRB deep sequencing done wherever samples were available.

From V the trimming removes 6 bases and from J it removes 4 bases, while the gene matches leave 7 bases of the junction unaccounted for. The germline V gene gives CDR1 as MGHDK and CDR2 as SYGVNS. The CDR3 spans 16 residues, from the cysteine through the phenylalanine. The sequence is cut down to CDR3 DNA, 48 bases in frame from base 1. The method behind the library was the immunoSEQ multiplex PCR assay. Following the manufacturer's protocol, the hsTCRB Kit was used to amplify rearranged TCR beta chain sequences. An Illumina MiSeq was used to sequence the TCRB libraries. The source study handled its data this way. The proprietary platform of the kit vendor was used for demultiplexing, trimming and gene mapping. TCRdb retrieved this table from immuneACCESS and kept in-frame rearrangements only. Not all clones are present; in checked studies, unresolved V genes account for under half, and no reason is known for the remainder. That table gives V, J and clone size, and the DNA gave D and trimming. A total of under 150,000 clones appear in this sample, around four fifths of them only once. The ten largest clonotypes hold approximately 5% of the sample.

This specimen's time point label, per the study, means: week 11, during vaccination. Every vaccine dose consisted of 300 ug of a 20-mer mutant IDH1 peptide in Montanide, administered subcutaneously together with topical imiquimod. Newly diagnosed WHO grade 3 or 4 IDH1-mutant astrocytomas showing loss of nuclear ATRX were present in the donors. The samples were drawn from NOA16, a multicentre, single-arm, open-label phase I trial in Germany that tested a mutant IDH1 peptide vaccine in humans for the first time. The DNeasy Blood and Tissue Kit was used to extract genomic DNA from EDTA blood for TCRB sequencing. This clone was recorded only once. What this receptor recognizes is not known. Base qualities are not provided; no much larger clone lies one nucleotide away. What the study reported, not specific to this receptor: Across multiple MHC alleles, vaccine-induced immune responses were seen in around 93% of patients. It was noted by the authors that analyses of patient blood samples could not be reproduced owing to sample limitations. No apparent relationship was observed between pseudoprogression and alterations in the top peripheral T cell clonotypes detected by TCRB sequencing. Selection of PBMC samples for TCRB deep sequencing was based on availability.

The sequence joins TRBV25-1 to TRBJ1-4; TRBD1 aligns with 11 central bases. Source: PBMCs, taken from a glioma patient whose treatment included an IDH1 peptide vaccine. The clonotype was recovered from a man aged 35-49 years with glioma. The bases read TGTGCCAGCAGCCTTGGGACAGGGGGTATTAATGAAAAACTGTTTTTT. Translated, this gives CASSLGTGGINEKLFF.